These 18 T cell receptor beta chains were all obtained from the same sample, sequenced in a study of control samples from healthy donors and cancer patients. Assay used: immunoSEQ multiplex PCR; TCRdb lists only in-frame clones, some missing. The sample lists some 49,000 clones; just over 85% were seen once. The sample comprised PBMCs. The receptors were gathered from a woman in her forties or fifties with lung cancer.

The chain recombines TRBV5-6 with TRBJ2-1, with 11 bases fitting TRBD2. This CDR3 is built from 15 residues. Germline V gene data show CDR1 as SGHDT and CDR2 as YYEEEE. Losses at the gene ends were 2 bases for V and 8 bases for J; bases not matched to a gene: 6. In nucleotides, the CDR3 is TGTGCCAGCAGCTTCTTAGCGGGGGGGCTCGATGAGCAGTTCTTC. Amino acid sequence: CASSFLAGGLDEQFF. Using reference TRBV5-6 and TRBJ2-1 for the parts outside the CDR3, the full variable domain is DAGVTQSPTHLIKTRGQQVTLRCSPKSGHDTVSWYQQALGQGPQFIFQYYEEEERQRGNFPDRFSGHQFPNYSSELNVNALLLGDSALYLCASSFLAGGLDEQFFGPGTRLTVL.

This rearrangement joins TRBV7-9 to TRBJ1-1; D is possibly TRBD1 (5 bases). The V gene lost 6 bases and the J gene lost 8 bases, with 16 bases spanning the gap. CDR1 is SEHNR and CDR2 is FQNEAQ in the germline V gene (reference sequence). The CDR3 runs to 13 residues. The CDR3 region has the DNA TGTGCCAGCAGTCATCCTAGGGGCAGGGAAGCTTTCTTT. Its protein is CASSHPRGREAFF. Full variable domain (remainder filled in from reference TRBV7-9 and TRBJ1-1): DTGVSQNPRHKITKRGQNVTFRCDPISEHNRLYWYRQTLGQGPEFLTYFQNEAQLEKSRLLSDRFSAERPKGSFSTLEIQRTEQGDSAMYLCASSHPRGREAFFGQGTRLTVV.

The V and J genes are TRBV29-1 and TRBJ2-7; 8 bases are a match to TRBD1. CDR1 and CDR2 from the germline V gene are SQVTM and ANQGSEA. V shed 0 bases and J 6 bases; nucleotides not matched to a gene: 10. The CDR3 consists of 15 residues. CDR3 sequence reads: CSVEEPVRTGGEQYF. CDR3 coding DNA: TGCAGCGTTGAAGAACCGGTGCGTACAGGGGGCGAGCAGTACTTC.

The rearrangement joins TRBV7-9 to TRBJ1-1; D remains ambiguous. The CDR3 loop spans 12 amino acids. Germline lookup yields CDR1 SEHNR and CDR2 FQNEAQ (reference sequence). V shed 1 base and J shed 10 bases, with 10 bases lying between them. CDR3 residues: CASSLGAVLAFF. In DNA, the CDR3 is TGTGCCAGCAGCTTAGGAGCTGTGTTAGCTTTCTTT.

This chain links TRBV19 with TRBJ1-1, with D unclear. V shed 1 base and J shed 11 bases, with 8 bases lying between them. The CDR3 is made up of 11 amino acids. Per germline, CDR1 LNHDA and CDR2 SQIVND (reference sequence). The CDR3 region has the DNA TGTGCCAGTAGTATAGTTGGCAGGGCTTTCTTT. Residues: CASSIVGRAFF. Filled out from reference TRBV19 and TRBJ1-1, the complete variable domain reads DGGITQSPKYLFRKEGQNVTLSCEQNLNHDAMYWYRQDPGQGLRLIYYSQIVNDFQKGDIAEGYSVSREKKESFPLTVTSAQKNPTAFYLCASSIVGRAFFGQGTRLTVV.

This clone was seen once. The chain couples TRBV9 to TRBJ1-2; TRBD1 might be the D (5 bases). The germline V gene has CDR1 SGDLS and CDR2 YYNGEE. Trimming shortened V by 4 bases and J by 2 bases, and 12 bases separated the two germline ends. The CDR3 has 14 amino acids. CDR3 nucleotides: TGTGCCAGCAGCACCCGGCGGGGGAACTATGGCTACACCTTC. This gives the protein CASSTRRGNYGYTF.

Only a few counts were recorded for this clone. The gene calls are TRBV10-3 and TRBJ1-5; D is perhaps TRBD1 (5 bases). V was pared by 3 bases and J by 0 bases, with 12 bases between. The CDR3 has 16 residues. CDR1 and CDR2 from the germline V gene are ENHRY and SYGVKD. Here the CDR3 DNA reads TGTGCCATCAGTGAAGAGGGACCGTATAGCAATCAGCCCCAGCATTTT. This encodes CAISEEGPYSNQPQHF.

The genes are TRBV9 and TRBJ2-1; unclear D gene. The V end lost 0 bases, the J end lost 4 bases, and 11 bases lay between the germline ends. Germline CDR1 reads SGDLS; CDR2 reads YYNGEE. The CDR3 contains 15 residues. CDR3 DNA sequence: TGTGCCAGCAGCGTAGCCTCGGATCCTTACAATGAGCAGTTCTTC. It codes for CASSVASDPYNEQFF.

This chain joins TRBV14 and TRBJ1-3; D ambiguous. V lost 3 bases and J 4 bases, leaving 7 bases between the germline ends. CDR3 size: 13 residues. CDR1 is SGHDN, CDR2 FVKESK, per germline. The CDR3 DNA is TGTGCCAGCAGCCACTCAGGAGGAAACACCATATATTTT. This encodes CASSHSGGNTIYF.

The chain is built from TRBV7-2 and TRBJ2-2; no clear D. There are 15 residues in the CDR3. Per germline, CDR1 SGHTA and CDR2 FQGNSA. The V and J ends lost 4 bases and 0 bases respectively, with 9 bases between them. The CDR3 loop reads CASSSGRPNTGELFF. In nucleotides, the CDR3 is TGTGCCAGCAGCTCTGGACGTCCGAACACCGGGGAGCTGTTTTTT.

Only one count was recorded for this clone. The V and J genes are TRBV7-9 and TRBJ2-3, with 12 bases fitting TRBD1. The length of the CDR3 is 15 residues. V lost 5 bases and J lost 4; bases outside the gene matches: 4. CDR1 is SEHNR and CDR2 is FQNEAQ in the germline V gene (reference sequence). The DNA for the CDR3 is TGTGCCAGCAGCCCCGGGACAGGGGGCCCAGATACGCAGTATTTT. Translation gives CASSPGTGGPDTQYF.

This sequence joins TRBV6-6 and TRBJ1-2, with D perhaps TRBD1 (5 bases). Germline loops: CDR1 MNHNY, CDR2 SVGAGI (reference sequence). The ends were cut back, 0 bases at V and 7 bases at J, with 12 bases in the middle. This CDR3 has 14 residues. The CDR3 sequence: CASSYSGEATGYTF. CDR3 coding DNA: TGTGCCAGCAGTTACTCAGGGGAGGCGACTGGCTACACCTTC.

The V and J genes are TRBV5-1 and TRBJ1-6; 8 bases are a match to TRBD1. Germline trimming cut 5 bases from V and 7 bases from J; bases unmatched to any gene: 5. Germline-derived CDR1 and CDR2 are SGHRS and YFSETQ. CDR3 size: 14 residues. This CDR3 is CASSSGTGNSPLHF. The CDR3 bases are TGCGCCAGCAGTTCCGGGACAGGCAATTCACCCCTCCACTTT.

The chain couples TRBV7-2 to TRBJ2-3; 8 bases line up with TRBD1. Looked up from germline, CDR1 is SGHTA and CDR2 is FQGNSA. CDR3 length equals 14 residues. Losses at the gene ends were 3 bases for V and 3 bases for J; bases not matched to a gene: 2. The CDR3 region has the DNA TGTGCCAGCAGCTTGAACAGGGGGACAGATACGCAGTATTTT. It is translated as CASSLNRGTDTQYF.

J is TRBJ2-2 and V is TRBV5-6; D may match TRBD1 or TRBD2 (6 bases each). V gave up 6 bases and J gave up 4 bases, with 16 bases separating them. Germline CDR1 SGHDT, CDR2 YYEEEE. CDR3 length: 15 residues. This chain's CDR3 is CASTLAGHPTGELFF. The DNA of the CDR3 is TGTGCCAGCACCCTTGCGGGACATCCCACCGGGGAGCTGTTTTTT.

The chain employs TRBV11-3 and TRBJ2-7; D is unresolved. The germline V gene has CDR1 SGHNT and CDR2 YENEEA. Trimming cost V 0 bases and J 0 bases, with 3 bases left between them. The CDR3 extends over 13 amino acids. In nucleotides, the CDR3 is TGTGCCAGCAGCTTAGATAGCTCCTACGAGCAGTACTTC. As protein: CASSLDSSYEQYF.

The chain links TRBV5-4 to TRBJ1-2; a possible D gene is TRBD1 (6 bases). This CDR3 region has 15 residues. Trimming cost V 3 bases and J 2 bases, with 14 bases left between them. Per germline, CDR1 SGHNT and CDR2 YYREEE (reference sequence). CDR3 residues: CASSSAEGGNYGYTF. The CDR3 region has the DNA TGTGCCAGCAGCTCCGCCGAGGGGGGGAACTATGGCTACACCTTC.

V and J are TRBV12-5 and TRBJ2-5, with 13 bases matching TRBD2. Per the germline V gene, CDR1 is LGHNT and CDR2 is FRNRAP. This CDR3 region has 19 residues. With 0 bases clipped from V and 2 bases from J, the junction kept 9 bases outside the gene matches. The CDR3 is CASGLVARLAGGPQETQYF. The CDR3 DNA follows: TGTGCTAGTGGTTTGGTCGCTCGACTAGCGGGGGGACCACAAGAGACCCAGTACTTC.